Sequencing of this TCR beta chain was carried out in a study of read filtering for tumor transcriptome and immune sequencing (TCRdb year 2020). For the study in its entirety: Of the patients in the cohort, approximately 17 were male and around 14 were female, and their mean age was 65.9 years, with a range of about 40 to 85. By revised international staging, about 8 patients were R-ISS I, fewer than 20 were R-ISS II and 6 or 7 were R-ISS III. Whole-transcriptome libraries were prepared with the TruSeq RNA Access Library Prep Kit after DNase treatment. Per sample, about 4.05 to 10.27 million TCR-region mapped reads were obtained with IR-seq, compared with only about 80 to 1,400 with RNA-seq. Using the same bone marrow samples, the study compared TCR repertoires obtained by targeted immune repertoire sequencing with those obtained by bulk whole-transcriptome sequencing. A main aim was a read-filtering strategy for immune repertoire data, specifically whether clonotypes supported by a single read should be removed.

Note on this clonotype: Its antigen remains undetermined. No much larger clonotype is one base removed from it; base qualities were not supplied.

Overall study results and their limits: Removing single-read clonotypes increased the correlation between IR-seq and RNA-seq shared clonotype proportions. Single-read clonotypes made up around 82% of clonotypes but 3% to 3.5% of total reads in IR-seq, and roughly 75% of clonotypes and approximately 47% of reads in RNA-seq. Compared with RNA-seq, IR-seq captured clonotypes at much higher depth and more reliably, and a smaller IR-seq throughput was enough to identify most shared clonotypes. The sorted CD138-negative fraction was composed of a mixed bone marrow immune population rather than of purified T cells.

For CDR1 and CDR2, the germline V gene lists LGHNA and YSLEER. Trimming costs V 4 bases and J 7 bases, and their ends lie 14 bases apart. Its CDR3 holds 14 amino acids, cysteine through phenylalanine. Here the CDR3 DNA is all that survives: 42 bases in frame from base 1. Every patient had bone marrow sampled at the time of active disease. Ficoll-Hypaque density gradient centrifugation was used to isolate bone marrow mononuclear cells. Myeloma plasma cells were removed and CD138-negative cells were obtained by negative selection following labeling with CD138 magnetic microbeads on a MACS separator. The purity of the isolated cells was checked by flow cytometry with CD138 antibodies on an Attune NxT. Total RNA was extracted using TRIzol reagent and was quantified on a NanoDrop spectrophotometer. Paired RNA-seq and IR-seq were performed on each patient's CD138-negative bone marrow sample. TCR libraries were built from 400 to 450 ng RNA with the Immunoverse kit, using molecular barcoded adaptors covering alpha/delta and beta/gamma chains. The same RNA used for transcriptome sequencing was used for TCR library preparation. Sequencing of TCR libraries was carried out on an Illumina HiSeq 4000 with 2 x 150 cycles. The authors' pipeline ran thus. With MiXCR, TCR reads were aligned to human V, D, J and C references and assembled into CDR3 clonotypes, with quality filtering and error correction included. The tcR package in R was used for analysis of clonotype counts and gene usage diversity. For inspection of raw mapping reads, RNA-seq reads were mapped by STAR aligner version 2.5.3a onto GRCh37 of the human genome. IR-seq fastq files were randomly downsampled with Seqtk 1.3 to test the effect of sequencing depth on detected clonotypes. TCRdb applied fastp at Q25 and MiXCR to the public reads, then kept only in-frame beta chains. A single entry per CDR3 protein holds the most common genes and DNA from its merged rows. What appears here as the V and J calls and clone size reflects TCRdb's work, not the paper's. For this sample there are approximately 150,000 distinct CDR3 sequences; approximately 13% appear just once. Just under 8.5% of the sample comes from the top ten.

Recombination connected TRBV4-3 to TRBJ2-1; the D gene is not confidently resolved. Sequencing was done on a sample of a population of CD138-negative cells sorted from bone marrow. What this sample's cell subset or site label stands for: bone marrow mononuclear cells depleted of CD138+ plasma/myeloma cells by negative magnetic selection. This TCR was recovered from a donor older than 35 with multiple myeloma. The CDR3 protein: CASSPETVWNEQFF. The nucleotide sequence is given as TGCGCCAGCAGCCCCGAGACCGTCTGGAATGAGCAGTTCTTC.